The following is a TCR beta chain sequence with its context. Antigen: not known. V was clipped by 1 base and J by 5 bases, with 13 bases between them. CDR1 is LGHDT, CDR2 YNNKEL, per germline (reference sequence). This CDR3 is 15 amino acids long. These data come from a study of blood T cells in healthy people across ages. The use of a sample-barcoded 5' primer and a J-beta primer mix characterized a second PCR of roughly 6 to 11 cycles. A template-switch adaptor that had 12 random nucleotides put a tag on each cDNA molecule. Via MiXCR, TCRdb re-called the 5' RACE reads, giving one row per CDR3 protein. Seen here are 1.8 million or so distinct CDR3 sequences, about two fifths observed once, and the top ten hold roughly 23%. Findings and caveats of the study: Significant beta diversity loss was already apparent by age about 42, declining roughly linearly.

The donors, aged roughly 6 to 95, were healthy Caucasians from Russia. Peripheral blood samples of 9.5 to 10 milliliters were drawn from each donor. The sample comprised blood. This receptor was identified in a human donor in good health. V is TRBV3-1 and J is TRBJ2-3; D ambiguous. Here the CDR3 reads CASSQASLGGDTQYF. In nucleotides, the CDR3 is TGTGCCAGCAGCCAAGCAAGCCTAGGTGGAGATACGCAGTATTTT.